This T cell receptor beta chain comes out of a study of lymphopenia after photon versus proton radiotherapy. Germline CDR1 reads SGHKS; CDR2 reads YYEKEE (reference sequence). The CDR3 totals 13 residues. The trim removed 9 bases at V and 5 bases at J, leaving 8 bases unmatched. Findings of the study overall: Only patients who died were analyzed for survival; proton advantage is unproven. After the lymphocyte nadir, photon-treated repertoires showed oligoclonal expansion, especially of CD8+ Temra cells. Relative stability marked proton patients; photon patients lost diversity and naive cells. A bigger post-nadir fall in TCR diversity correlated inversely with survival time in deceased patients.

The table came from immunoSEQ multiplex PCR; TCRdb's copy has only in-frame clones and leaves some out. This table has approximately 30,000 clones, around 82% appearing once. There are a few counts of this clone. Its cognate antigen is unknown. Sequenced material: peripheral blood, taken from a patient treated with photon-based radiotherapy. The rearrangement links TRBV5-5 to TRBJ2-7; 10 bases are a match to TRBD1. This TCR was sampled from a man aged 50-60 years with gastric cancer. The chain's CDR3 is CATHRQGAHEQYF. As DNA, the CDR3 is TGTGCCACCCATCGACAGGGGGCCCACGAGCAGTACTTC.